The rows below give T cell receptor beta chains drawn from one sample of a study of breast tumors, draining lymph nodes, adjacent tissues. A single record per CDR3 protein comes from TCRdb applying MiXCR to the multiplex PCR reads. This table has some 140,000 distinct CDR3 sequences, about 20% appearing once. Sequencing used axillary lymph node tissue. The receptors come from a female donor with breast cancer. Some clones in this sample may be carry-over from other donors' samples. The CDR3 runs from the conserved cysteine through the conserved F or W. The D gene is left open where the match is weak. Rows give clone size only sometimes, using once, few, many, or a class for an expanded clone.

>many|-|TRBV6-5|TRBJ1-3
TGTGCCAGCAGTGCCTCGGGAGTCTTCTCTGGAAACACCATATATTTT
CASSASGVFSGNTIYF
>many|-|TRBV5-5|TRBJ1-2
TGTGCCAGCAGCTTGGCCCGGACTTATGGCTACACCTTC
CASSLARTYGYTF
>many|TRBD1|TRBV19|TRBJ1-5
TGTGCCAGTAGTATAGACAGGGGGCTTATCCATCAGCCCCAGCATTTT
CASSIDRGLIHQPQHF
>-|TRBD1|TRBV28|TRBJ1-4
TGTGCCAGCAGTTTATCCGGGACAGAGATCGAAAAACTGTTTTTT
CASSLSGTEIEKLFF
>many|TRBD1|TRBV2|TRBJ1-6
TGTGCCAGCAGTGAAGTGGGGGGACAGGCGTATAATTCACCCCTCCACTTT
CASSEVGGQAYNSPLHF
>-|TRBD2|TRBV7-3|TRBJ2-1
TGTGCCGGCAGGGCCCCAGGACTAGCGGGGAAGTACAATGAGCAGTTCTTC
CAGRAPGLAGKYNEQFF
>-|-|TRBV28|TRBJ1-4
TGTGGCAGCAGTTTACCCTGGACAGTCAATGAAAAACTGTTTTTT
CGSSLPWTVNEKLFF
>many|TRBD1|TRBV7-2|TRBJ1-2
TGTGCCAGCAGCATCCTGGCGACAGGGTATGGCTACACCTTC
CASSILATGYGYTF
>many|TRBD2|TRBV12-3/TRBV12-4|TRBJ2-1
TGTGCCAGCAGGGTGGGTGCGGGAGTGGGCAATGAGCAGTTCTTC
CASRVGAGVGNEQFF
>many|-|TRBV20-1|TRBJ2-1
TGCAGTGCTACTAGCTACCGCTCGGCGCACAATGAGCAGTTCTTC
CSATSYRSAHNEQFF
>many|-|TRBV6-8|TRBJ2-3
TGTGCCAGCAGTTACCGGGGCGGGAAAATAGATACGCAGTATTTT
CASSYRGGKIDTQYF